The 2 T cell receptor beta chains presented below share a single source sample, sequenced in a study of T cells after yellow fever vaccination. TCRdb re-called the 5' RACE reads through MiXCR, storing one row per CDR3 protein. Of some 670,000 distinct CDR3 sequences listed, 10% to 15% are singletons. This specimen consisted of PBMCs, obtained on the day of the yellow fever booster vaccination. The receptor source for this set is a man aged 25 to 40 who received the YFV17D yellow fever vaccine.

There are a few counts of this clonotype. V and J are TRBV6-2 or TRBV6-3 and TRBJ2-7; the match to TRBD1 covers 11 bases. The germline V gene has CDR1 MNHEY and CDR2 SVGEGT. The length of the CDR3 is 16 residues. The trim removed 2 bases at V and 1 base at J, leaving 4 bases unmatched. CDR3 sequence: CASSYPWDRGSYEQYF. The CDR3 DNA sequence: TGTGCCAGCAGTTACCCTTGGGACAGGGGGTCCTACGAGCAGTACTTC.

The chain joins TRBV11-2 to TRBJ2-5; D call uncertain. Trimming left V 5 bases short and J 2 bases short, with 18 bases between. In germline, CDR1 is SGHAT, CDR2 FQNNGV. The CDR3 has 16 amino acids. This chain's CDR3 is CASSRNPQTNQETQYF. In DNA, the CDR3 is TGTGCCAGCAGCCGGAACCCCCAGACAAATCAAGAGACCCAGTACTTC.